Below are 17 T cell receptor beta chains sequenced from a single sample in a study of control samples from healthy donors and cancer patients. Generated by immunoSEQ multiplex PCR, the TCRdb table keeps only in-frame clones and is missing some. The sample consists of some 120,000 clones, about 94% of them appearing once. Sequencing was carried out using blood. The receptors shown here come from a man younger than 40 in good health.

CDR3 coding DNA: TGTGCCAGCAGCCTTGGGGTTGGGGGAACGGGCACTGAAGCTTTCTTT. Translating gives CASSLGVGGTGTEAFF. The chain combines TRBV25-1 with TRBJ1-1; D may be TRBD1 (5 bases). CDR1 is MGHDK, CDR2 SYGVNS, per germline. V gave up 6 bases and J gave up 4 bases, with 21 bases separating them. This CDR3 comprises 16 residues.

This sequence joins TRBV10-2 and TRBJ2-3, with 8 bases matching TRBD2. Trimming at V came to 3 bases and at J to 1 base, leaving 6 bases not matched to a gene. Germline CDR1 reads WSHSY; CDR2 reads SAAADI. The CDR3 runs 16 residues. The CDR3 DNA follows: TGCGCCAGCAGTGAATCGGGGGGGGTGGGCACAGATACGCAGTATTTT. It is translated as CASSESGGVGTDTQYF.

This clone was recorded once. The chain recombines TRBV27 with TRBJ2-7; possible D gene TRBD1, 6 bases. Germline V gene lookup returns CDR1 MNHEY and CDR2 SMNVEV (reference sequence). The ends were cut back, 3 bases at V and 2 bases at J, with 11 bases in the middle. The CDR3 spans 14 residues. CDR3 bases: TGTGCCAGCAGTTTGGACAGAGGGACCTACGAGCAGTACTTC. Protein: CASSLDRGTYEQYF.

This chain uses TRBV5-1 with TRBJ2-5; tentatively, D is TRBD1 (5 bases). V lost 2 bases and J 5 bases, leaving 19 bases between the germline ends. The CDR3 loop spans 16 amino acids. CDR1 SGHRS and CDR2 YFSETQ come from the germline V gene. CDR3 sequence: CASSFSPGLAGETQYF. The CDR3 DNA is TGCGCCAGCAGCTTTAGTCCGGGCCTGGCAGGGGAGACCCAGTACTTC.

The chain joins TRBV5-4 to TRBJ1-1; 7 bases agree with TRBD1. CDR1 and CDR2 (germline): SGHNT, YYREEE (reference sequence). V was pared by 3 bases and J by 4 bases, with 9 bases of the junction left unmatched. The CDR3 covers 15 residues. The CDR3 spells CASSYGMTGSTEAFF. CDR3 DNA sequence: TGTGCCAGCAGCTACGGAATGACAGGGAGCACTGAAGCTTTCTTT.

The CDR3 nucleotides read TGTGCCAGCAGTTTTGACCAAAACATTCAGTACTTC. It yields the protein CASSFDQNIQYF. V gene TRBV12-3 or TRBV12-4 combines with J gene TRBJ2-4; D not resolved. The V end lost 3 bases, the J end lost 5 bases, and 5 bases lay between the germline ends. The CDR3 spans 12 residues.

The CDR3 loop reads CASRKSGQGRTGELFF. CDR3 bases: TGTGCCAGTAGAAAAAGCGGACAGGGAAGAACCGGGGAGCTGTTTTTT. The V gene is TRBV19, the J gene TRBJ2-2; 8 nucleotides line up with TRBD1. The CDR3 has 16 amino acids. The ends lost 6 bases at V and 5 bases at J; junction bases unmatched: 11. The germline CDR1 and CDR2 sequences are LNHDA and SQIVND (reference sequence). Drawing the rest from reference TRBV19 and TRBJ2-2, the complete variable domain is DGGITQSPKYLFRKEGQNVTLSCEQNLNHDAMYWYRQDPGQGLRLIYYSQIVNDFQKGDIAEGYSVSREKKESFPLTVTSAQKNPTAFYLCASRKSGQGRTGELFFGEGSRLTVL.

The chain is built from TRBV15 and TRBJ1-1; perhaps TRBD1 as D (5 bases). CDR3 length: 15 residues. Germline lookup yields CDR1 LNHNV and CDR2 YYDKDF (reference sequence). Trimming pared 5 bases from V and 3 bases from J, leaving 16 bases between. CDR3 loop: CATSPRRTGDTEAFF. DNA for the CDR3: TGTGCCACCAGCCCCCGCCGGACGGGGGACACTGAAGCTTTCTTT.

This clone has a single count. The CDR3 sequence is CASSVRGQGAREKLFF. The DNA of the CDR3 is TGTGCCAGCAGCGTGAGAGGACAGGGGGCGCGTGAAAAACTGTTTTTT. The genes are TRBV5-5 and TRBJ1-4, with 11 nucleotides matching TRBD1. The CDR3 spans 16 residues. Trimming took 4 bases from V and 7 from J; bases not matched to a gene: 9. Germline CDR1 SGHKS, CDR2 YYEKEE (reference sequence). The variable domain in full, with the rest retrieved from reference TRBV5-5 and TRBJ1-4, is DAGVTQSPTHLIKTRGQQVTLRCSPISGHKSVSWYQQVLGQGPQFIFQYYEKEERGRGNFPDRFSARQFPNYSSELNVNALLLGDSALYLCASSVRGQGAREKLFFGSGTQLSVL.

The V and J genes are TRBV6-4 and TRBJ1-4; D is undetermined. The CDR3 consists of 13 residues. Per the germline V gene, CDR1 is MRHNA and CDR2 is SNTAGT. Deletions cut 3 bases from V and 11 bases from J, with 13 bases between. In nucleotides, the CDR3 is TGTGCCAGCAGTGAGGACCGGAGGAGTAAACTGTTTTTT. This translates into CASSEDRRSKLFF.

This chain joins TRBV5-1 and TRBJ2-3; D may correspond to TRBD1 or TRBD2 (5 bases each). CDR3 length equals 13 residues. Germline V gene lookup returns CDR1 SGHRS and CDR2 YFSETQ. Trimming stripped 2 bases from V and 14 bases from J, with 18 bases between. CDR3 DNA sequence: TGCGCCAGCAGCTTAGCGATCGGGGCCCCTCCGTATTTT. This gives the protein CASSLAIGAPPYF.

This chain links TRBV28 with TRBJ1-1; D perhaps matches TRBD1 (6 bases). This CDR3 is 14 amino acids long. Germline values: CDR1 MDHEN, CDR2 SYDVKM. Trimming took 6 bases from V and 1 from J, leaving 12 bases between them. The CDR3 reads CASRPGGPNTEAFF. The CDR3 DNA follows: TGTGCCAGCAGGCCGGGGGGGCCGAACACTGAAGCTTTCTTT.

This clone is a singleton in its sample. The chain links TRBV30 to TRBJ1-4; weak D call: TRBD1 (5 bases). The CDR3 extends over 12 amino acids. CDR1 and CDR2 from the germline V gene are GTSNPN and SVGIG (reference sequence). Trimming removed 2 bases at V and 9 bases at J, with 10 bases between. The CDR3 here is CAWSQGVKKLFF. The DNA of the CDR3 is TGTGCCTGGAGTCAAGGGGTAAAAAAACTGTTTTTT.

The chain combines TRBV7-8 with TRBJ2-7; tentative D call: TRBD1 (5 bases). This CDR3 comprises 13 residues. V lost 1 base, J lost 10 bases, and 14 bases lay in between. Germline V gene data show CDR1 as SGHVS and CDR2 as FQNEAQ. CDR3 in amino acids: CASSLGKGLRQYV. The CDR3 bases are TGTGCCAGCAGCTTAGGGAAGGGGCTACGACAGTACGTC.

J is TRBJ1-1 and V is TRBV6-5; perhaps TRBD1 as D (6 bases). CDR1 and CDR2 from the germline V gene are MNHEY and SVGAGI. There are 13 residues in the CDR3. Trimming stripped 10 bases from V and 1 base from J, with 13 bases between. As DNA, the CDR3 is TGTGCCATCCAGGGGCCGTGGAACACTGAAGCTTTCTTT. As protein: CAIQGPWNTEAFF.

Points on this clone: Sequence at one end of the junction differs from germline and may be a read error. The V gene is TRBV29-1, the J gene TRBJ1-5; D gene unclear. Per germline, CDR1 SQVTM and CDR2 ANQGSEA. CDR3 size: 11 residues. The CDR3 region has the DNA TGCAGAGTTGACGGGAATCAGCCCCAGCATTTT. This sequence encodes CRVDGNQPQHF.

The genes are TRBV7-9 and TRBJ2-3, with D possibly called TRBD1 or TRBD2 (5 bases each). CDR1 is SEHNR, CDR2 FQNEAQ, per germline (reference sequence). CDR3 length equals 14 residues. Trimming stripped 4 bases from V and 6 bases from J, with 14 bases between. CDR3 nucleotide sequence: TGTGCCAGCAGCTCCAGGGACCTCTGGGATACGCAGTATTTT. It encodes CASSSRDLWDTQYF.